What follows are 30 T cell receptor beta chains derived from one specimen sequenced in a study of post-analysis software for immune sequencing data. Points from the study as a whole: About five TRBV segments appeared more often in patients than in controls, and TRBV5-6, TRBV5-1 and TRBV20-1 were among these.

These receptors have no identified antigens. Each TCR beta cDNA library carried unique molecular identifiers. TCRdb analysed the PCR reads with MiXCR anew, one entry per CDR3 protein. The table includes around 400,000 distinct CDR3 sequences, less than 40% detected once. Input material: blood. The receptors were gathered from a girl aged 2 to 9 with multiple sclerosis.

This clonotype occurred a few times. The V and J genes are TRBV6-5 and TRBJ1-5, with D possibly matching TRBD1 (6 bases). With 0 bases removed from V and 3 bases from J, the gap between germline ends came to 9 bases. This CDR3 contains 15 residues. Germline V gives CDR1 MNHEY, CDR2 SVGAGI. The chain's CDR3 is CASSYSDRVNQPQHF. CDR3 DNA: TGTGCCAGCAGTTACTCGGACAGAGTCAATCAGCCCCAGCATTTT.

This chain joins TRBV20-1 and TRBJ2-7, with TRBD1 as a possible D gene (6 bases). Trimming removed 5 bases at V and 3 bases at J, with 20 bases between. Germline CDR1 is DFQATT and CDR2 is SNEGSKA (reference sequence). The CDR3 sequence is 15 residues long. The CDR3 protein is CSAGEGQGHLYEQYF. The CDR3 nucleotides read TGCAGTGCTGGGGAAGGGCAGGGACATCTCTACGAGCAGTACTTC.

This clonotype has more than one count but fewer than ten. The chain employs TRBV12-3 or TRBV12-4 and TRBJ2-5, with D possibly TRBD1 on 7 matching bases. The CDR3 spans 14 residues. The V and J ends lost 4 bases and 4 bases respectively, with 13 bases between them. The CDR3 protein is CASSSQGGGETQYF. CDR3 DNA: TGTGCCAGCAGTTCCCAGGGGGGAGGAGAGACCCAGTACTTC.

This chain uses TRBV5-1 with TRBJ2-3; weak D call: TRBD1 (6 bases). The CDR3 runs 16 residues. Germline V lookup: CDR1 SGHRS, CDR2 YFSETQ. Trimming removed 0 bases at V and 2 bases at J, with 13 bases between. CDR3 in DNA: TGCGCCAGCAGCTTGGATGCCAGGGGTTACACAGATACGCAGTATTTT. Residues: CASSLDARGYTDTQYF.

With respect to this clonotype: Compared with germline, one end of the junction differs, possibly owing to a read error. Here the CDR3 reads CATRVVVADVLTF. Here the CDR3 DNA reads TGTGCCACCAGAGTGGTTGTGGCCGACGTCCTGACTTTC. V gene TRBV6-1 combines with J gene TRBJ2-6, with unresolved D. The CDR3 loop spans 13 amino acids. In germline, CDR1 is MNHNS, CDR2 SASEGT.

The CDR3 spells CASSPDPSGYNEQFF. The CDR3 region has the DNA TGTGCCAGCTCACCGGATCCTAGCGGATACAATGAGCAGTTCTTC. The V call is TRBV18, the J call TRBJ2-1; 7 nucleotides align to TRBD2. In germline, CDR1 is KGHSH, CDR2 LQKENI. The CDR3 runs to 15 residues. Trimming at V came to 3 bases and at J to 4 bases, leaving 6 bases not matched to a gene.

Comment on this clonotype: With a much larger clone just one base away, this may be a read error. V is TRBV12-3 or TRBV12-4 and J is TRBJ2-4; possibly TRBD1 or TRBD2 for D (6 bases each). CDR3 length: 14 amino acids. V lost 5 bases, J lost 15 bases, and 23 bases lay in between. CDR3 bases: TGTGCCAGCAGTCCGGGGGCCACCGCAGAGACCCCGTACTTC. Translated: CASSPGATAETPYF.

This clonotype was found many times. One end of the junction is discordant with germline, which a read error may explain. The chain recombines TRBV5-1 with TRBJ2-1, with D possibly TRBD2 on 5 matching bases. CDR3 size: 12 residues. The germline CDR1 and CDR2 sequences are SGHRS and YFSETQ. The CDR3: CASSLAYNEQFF. The CDR3 DNA reads TGTGCCAGCAGCTTAGCGTACAATGAGCAGTTCTTC.

The chain couples TRBV5-1 to TRBJ2-5; 7 bases are shared with TRBD2. V shed 1 base and J 3 bases; nucleotides not matched to a gene: 3. This CDR3 has 14 amino acids. Germline V gene sequence: CDR1 SGHRS, CDR2 YFSETQ. The CDR3 here is CASSLWLAEETQYF. The CDR3 DNA sequence: TGCGCCAGCAGCTTGTGGCTAGCGGAAGAGACCCAGTACTTC.

The chain employs TRBV3-1 and TRBJ1-1, with unresolved D. Germline values: CDR1 LGHDT, CDR2 YNNKEL (reference sequence). CDR3 size: 12 residues. Trimming took 0 bases from V and 7 from J, leaving 6 bases between them. DNA of the CDR3: TGTGCCAGCAGCCAAGATACATATGAAGCTTTCTTT. Translation: CASSQDTYEAFF.

This CDR3 is CSVETVAILIPPGEQYF. For the CDR3, the DNA is TGCAGCGTTGAAACCGTAGCTATCCTCATCCCTCCGGGTGAGCAGTACTTC. J is TRBJ2-1 and V is TRBV29-1; D not certain. The better agreement between TRBJ2-7 and the DNA end casts doubt on the J call. The V gene's germline CDR1 is SQVTM and CDR2 ANQGSEA. This CDR3 is built from 17 residues.

This clonotype was picked up many times. The chain couples TRBV20-1 to TRBJ2-4, with TRBD2 matching over 11 bases. Trimming cost V 4 bases and J 2 bases; bases outside gene matches: 10. The CDR3 loop spans 17 amino acids. Germline-derived CDR1 and CDR2 are DFQATT and SNEGSKA (reference sequence). The DNA of the CDR3 is TGCAGTGCTAAACTAGCGGGAGCGGGTGGATCCAAAAACATTCAGTACTTC. Protein product: CSAKLAGAGGSKNIQYF.

This clonotype has only a few counts. The rearrangement uses TRBV28 and TRBJ2-7; D gene unclear. The CDR3 is made up of 11 amino acids. V dropped 6 bases and J dropped 5 bases, with 8 bases sitting between them. CDR1 MDHEN and CDR2 SYDVKM come from the germline V gene. The CDR3 sequence is CASRVTDEQYF. The DNA for the CDR3 is TGTGCCAGCAGGGTCACGGACGAGCAGTACTTC.

This chain connects TRBV2 to TRBJ1-1; 7 bases map to TRBD1. The trim removed 8 bases at V and 6 bases at J, leaving 12 bases unmatched. The CDR3 runs to 14 residues. The germline gives CDR1 SNHLY, CDR2 FYNNEI. CDR3 DNA: TGTGCCAGCGCGGACTCGACAGGGAGCCCTGAAGCTTTCTTT. Protein sequence: CASADSTGSPEAFF.

In this sample, this clonotype turned up a few times. The rearrangement uses TRBV7-9 and TRBJ2-1; 11 nucleotides align to TRBD1. This CDR3 has 15 amino acids. With V trimmed by 3 bases and J by 4 bases, 2 bases remained unmatched. Germline V lookup: CDR1 SEHNR, CDR2 FQNEAQ (reference sequence). CDR3 sequence reads: CASSLRDRGYNEQFF. The CDR3 DNA sequence: TGTGCCAGCAGCTTGAGGGACAGGGGGTACAATGAGCAGTTCTTC.

Written as DNA, the CDR3 is TGTGCCAGCAGCCTTTTGGGACAGCCGGGGTACTACGAGCAGTACTTC. Amino acid sequence: CASSLLGQPGYYEQYF. The V and J genes are TRBV7-2 and TRBJ2-7; the match to TRBD1 covers 7 bases. This CDR3 is 16 amino acids long. The germline gives CDR1 SGHTA, CDR2 FQGNSA. The V and J ends lost 5 bases and 3 bases, in that order; junction bases with no gene match: 13. Full variable domain (rest looked up from reference TRBV7-2 and TRBJ2-7): GAGVSQSPSNKVTEKGKDVELRCDPISGHTALYWYRQSLGQGLEFLIYFQGNSAPDKSGLPSDRFSAERTGGSVSTLTIQRTQQEDSAVYLCASSLLGQPGYYEQYFGPGTRLTVT.

The chain couples TRBV6-5 to TRBJ1-5; D possibly corresponds to TRBD1 (5 bases). The germline CDR1 and CDR2 sequences are MNHEY and SVGAGI. CDR3 length: 16 amino acids. The germline V and J ends were trimmed by 8 bases and 7 bases, with 24 bases remaining between them. CDR3 residues: CASGDPGLGPGQPQHF. CDR3 bases: TGTGCCAGCGGAGACCCGGGGCTAGGGCCGGGACAGCCCCAGCATTTT.

The rearrangement links TRBV6-1 to TRBJ1-1; no firm D call. CDR3 length equals 14 residues. Per the germline V gene, CDR1 is MNHNS and CDR2 is SASEGT. V lost 0 bases and J lost 1, with 6 bases in between. The CDR3: CASSEAAANTEAFF. CDR3 coding DNA: TGTGCCAGCAGTGAAGCGGCGGCGAACACTGAAGCTTTCTTT.

This clonotype was counted between two and nine times. This sequence joins TRBV20-1 and TRBJ1-2; D possibly corresponds to TRBD1 (6 bases). Germline CDR1 is DFQATT and CDR2 is SNEGSKA (reference sequence). The CDR3 loop spans 12 amino acids. The V end lost 6 bases, the J end lost 8 bases, and 16 bases lay between the germline ends. In DNA, the CDR3 is TGCAGTGCATCGACAGGAGGCTACGGCTACACCTTC. This translates into CSASTGGYGYTF.

There are a few counts of this clonotype. Here the CDR3 DNA reads TGTGCCAGCAGTCCTTTTGGACAGGGAGCTTCAGATACGCAGTATTTT. Its translation is CASSPFGQGASDTQYF. This chain connects TRBV12-3 or TRBV12-4 to TRBJ2-3; 8 bases line up with TRBD1. The CDR3 length is 16 residues. With 5 bases clipped from V and 4 bases from J, the junction kept 11 bases outside the gene matches.

To note about this clonotype: A read error may produce the germline difference seen at one junction end. The chain employs TRBV13 and TRBJ2-5, with 8 nucleotides matching TRBD1. This CDR3 has 16 amino acids. The germline gives CDR1 PRHDT, CDR2 FYEKMQ (reference sequence). The DNA of the CDR3 is TGTGCCAGCAGCCTAGGACAGGGCGAAGAACGGGAGACCCAGTACTTC. Its translation is CASSLGQGEERETQYF.

V usage is TRBV12-3 or TRBV12-4 and J usage is TRBJ2-3; the D is unclear. The ends were cut back, 6 bases at V and 6 bases at J, with 19 bases in the middle. CDR3 length: 15 amino acids. The CDR3 spells CASRELGSPIDTQYF. In nucleotides, the CDR3 is TGTGCCAGCAGAGAGCTAGGGTCACCGATCGATACGCAGTATTTT.

The gene calls are TRBV11-1 and TRBJ2-5; the D is unclear. Between the trimmed V and J ends, which lost 4 bases and 1 base, there was a span of 13 bases. This CDR3 has 15 residues. The germline V gene encodes CDR1 SGHAT and CDR2 FQDESV (reference sequence). The CDR3 protein is CASSSPKTGQETQYF. In DNA form, the CDR3 reads TGTGCCAGCAGCTCCCCCAAGACGGGCCAAGAGACCCAGTACTTC.

This clonotype occurred many times. The rearrangement uses TRBV10-3 and TRBJ2-3, with D unclear. The CDR3 is 14 amino acids. Germline CDR1 reads ENHRY; CDR2 reads SYGVKD. V was shortened by 0 bases and J by 3 bases, with 7 bases between the two germline ends. Here the CDR3 reads CAISESTGTDTQYF. The CDR3 nucleotides read TGTGCCATCAGTGAGTCAACTGGAACAGATACGCAGTATTTT.

The chain has TRBV6-5 and TRBJ2-3; 13 bases are a match to TRBD2. Unmatched junction bases numbered 5, after V lost 6 bases and J lost 5 bases. CDR1 and CDR2 from the germline V gene are MNHEY and SVGAGI. This CDR3 comprises 15 residues. DNA for the CDR3: TGTGCCAGCAGCCCTGGGACTAGCGGGGAAGATACGCAGTATTTT. It encodes CASSPGTSGEDTQYF.

The V and J genes are TRBV10-3 and TRBJ2-4; D is unclear. The V gene lost 2 bases and the J gene lost 5 bases, with 16 bases spanning the gap. Germline V lookup: CDR1 ENHRY, CDR2 SYGVKD. The CDR3 runs to 16 residues. The CDR3 is CAISEEFTGEQNIQYF. In DNA, the CDR3 is TGTGCCATCAGTGAGGAGTTCACGGGCGAGCAAAACATTCAGTACTTC.

The chain recombines TRBV4-3 with TRBJ2-5; the D gene is possibly TRBD2 (5 bases). The CDR3 spans 16 residues. Germline CDR1 and CDR2: LGHNA and YSLEER. Trimming shortened V by 0 bases and J by 1 base, and 12 bases separated the two germline ends. DNA for the CDR3: TGCGCCAGCAGCCAAGAGAGGGTGGCAGCCCAAGAGACCCAGTACTTC. It codes for CASSQERVAAQETQYF.

In regard to this clonotype: Its ends do not fully match the called genes, so a read error is possible. The chain joins TRBV7-3 to TRBJ2-1; 7 bases line up with TRBD2. CDR1 is SGHTA, CDR2 FQGTGA, per germline. The CDR3 contains 16 residues. The CDR3: CASGLGPGLPYNEQFF. The CDR3 DNA reads TGTGCCAGCGGCTTAGGACCGGGACTACCTTACAATGAGCAGTTCTTC.

In its sample, this clonotype was seen a few times. V is TRBV13 and J is TRBJ2-7; no definite D call. CDR3 length equals 14 residues. Germline values: CDR1 PRHDT, CDR2 FYEKMQ (reference sequence). The ends were cut back, 2 bases at V and 3 bases at J, with 11 bases in the middle. The CDR3 region is CASSLKSWSYEQYF. The DNA for the CDR3 is TGTGCCAGCAGCTTAAAATCGTGGAGCTACGAGCAGTACTTC.

Ten or more counts support this clonotype. This chain uses TRBV11-2 with TRBJ2-1, with D maybe TRBD2 (6 bases). The length of the CDR3 is 15 residues. CDR1 SGHAT and CDR2 FQNNGV come from the germline V gene. Trimming shortened V by 7 bases and J by 2 bases, and 15 bases separated the two germline ends. CDR3 bases: TGTGCCAGCACCGGGGGATTAGCGGCCTACAATGAGCAGTTCTTC. It is translated as CASTGGLAAYNEQFF.